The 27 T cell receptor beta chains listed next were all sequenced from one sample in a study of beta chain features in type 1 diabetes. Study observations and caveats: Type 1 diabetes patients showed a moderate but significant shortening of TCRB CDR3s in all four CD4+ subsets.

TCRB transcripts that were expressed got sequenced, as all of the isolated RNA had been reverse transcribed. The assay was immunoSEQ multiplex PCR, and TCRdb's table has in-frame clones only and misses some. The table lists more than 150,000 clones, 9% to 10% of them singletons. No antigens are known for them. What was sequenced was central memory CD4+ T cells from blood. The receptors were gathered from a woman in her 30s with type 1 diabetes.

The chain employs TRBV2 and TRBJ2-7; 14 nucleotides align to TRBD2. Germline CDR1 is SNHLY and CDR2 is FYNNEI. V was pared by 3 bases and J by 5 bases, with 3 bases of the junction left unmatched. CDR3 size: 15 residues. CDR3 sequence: CASSEGTSGSHEQYF. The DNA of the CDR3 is TGTGCCAGCAGTGAGGGGACTAGCGGGAGTCACGAGCAGTACTTC.

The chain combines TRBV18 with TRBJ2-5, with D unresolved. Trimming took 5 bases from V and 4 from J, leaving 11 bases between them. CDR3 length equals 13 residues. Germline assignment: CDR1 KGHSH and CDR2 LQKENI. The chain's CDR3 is CASSSRLRETQYF. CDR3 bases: TGTGCCAGCTCATCACGACTCAGAGAGACCCAGTACTTC.

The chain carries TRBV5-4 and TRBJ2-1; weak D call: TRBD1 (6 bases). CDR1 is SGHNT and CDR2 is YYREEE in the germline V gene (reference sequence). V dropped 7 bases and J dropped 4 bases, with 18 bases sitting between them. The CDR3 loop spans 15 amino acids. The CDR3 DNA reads TGTGCCAGCCGACAAGGGGTAGGGGGATACAATGAGCAGTTCTTC. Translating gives CASRQGVGGYNEQFF.

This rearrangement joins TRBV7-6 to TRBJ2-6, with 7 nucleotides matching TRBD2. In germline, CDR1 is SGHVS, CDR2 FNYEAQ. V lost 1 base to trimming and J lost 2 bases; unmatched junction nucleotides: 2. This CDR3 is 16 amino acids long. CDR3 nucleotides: TGTGCCAGCAGCTTAGAGGGAGGGGCTGGGGCCAACGTCCTGACTTTC. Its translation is CASSLEGGAGANVLTF.

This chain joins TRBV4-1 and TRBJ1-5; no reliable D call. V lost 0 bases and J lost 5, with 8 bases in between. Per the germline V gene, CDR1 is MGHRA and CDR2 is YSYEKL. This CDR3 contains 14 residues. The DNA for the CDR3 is TGCGCCAGCAGCCAAGATTTCAGCGATCAGCCCCAGCATTTT. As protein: CASSQDFSDQPQHF.

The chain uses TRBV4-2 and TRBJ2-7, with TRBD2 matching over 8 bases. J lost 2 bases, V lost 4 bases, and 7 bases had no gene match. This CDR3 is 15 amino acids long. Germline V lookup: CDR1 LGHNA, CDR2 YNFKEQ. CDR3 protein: CASSPESGGAYEQYF. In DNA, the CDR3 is TGTGCCAGCAGCCCAGAGTCGGGAGGGGCCTACGAGCAGTACTTC.

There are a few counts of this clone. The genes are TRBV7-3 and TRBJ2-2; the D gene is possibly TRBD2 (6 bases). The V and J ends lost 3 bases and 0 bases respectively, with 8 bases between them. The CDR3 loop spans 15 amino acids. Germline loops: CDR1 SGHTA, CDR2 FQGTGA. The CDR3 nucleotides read TGTGCCAGCAGCTTCGGGACTGCGAACACCGGGGAGCTGTTTTTT. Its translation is CASSFGTANTGELFF.

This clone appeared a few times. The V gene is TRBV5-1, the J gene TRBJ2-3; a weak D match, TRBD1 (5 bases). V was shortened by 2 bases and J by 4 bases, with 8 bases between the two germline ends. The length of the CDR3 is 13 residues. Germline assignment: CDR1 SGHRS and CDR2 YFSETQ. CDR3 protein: CASSLDRADTQYF. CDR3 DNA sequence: TGCGCCAGCAGCTTAGACAGAGCAGATACGCAGTATTTT.

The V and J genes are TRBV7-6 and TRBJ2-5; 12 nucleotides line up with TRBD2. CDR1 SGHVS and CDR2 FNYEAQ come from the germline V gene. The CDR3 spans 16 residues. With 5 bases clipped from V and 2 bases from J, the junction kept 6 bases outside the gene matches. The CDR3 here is CASSNPGTSGQETQYF. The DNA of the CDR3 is TGTGCCAGCAGCAACCCTGGGACTAGCGGGCAAGAGACCCAGTACTTC.

The CDR3: CAWSVKGVAGGDTQYF. CDR3 in DNA: TGTGCCTGGAGTGTAAAAGGGGTAGCGGGAGGAGATACGCAGTATTTT. This chain joins TRBV30 and TRBJ2-3; 10 nucleotides agree with TRBD2. Germline V gene data show CDR1 as GTSNPN and CDR2 as SVGIG (reference sequence). V shed 0 bases, J shed 5 bases, and the junction held 8 bases outside the gene matches. The CDR3 covers 16 residues.

This CDR3 is CASSLSPALEGGYTF. The CDR3 DNA reads TGCGCCAGCAGCTTGAGTCCCGCCCTTGAGGGTGGCTACACCTTC. The rearrangement uses TRBV5-1 and TRBJ1-2; unclear D gene. Per the germline V gene, CDR1 is SGHRS and CDR2 is YFSETQ. This CDR3 region has 15 residues. V gave up 1 base and J gave up 7 bases, with 17 bases separating them.

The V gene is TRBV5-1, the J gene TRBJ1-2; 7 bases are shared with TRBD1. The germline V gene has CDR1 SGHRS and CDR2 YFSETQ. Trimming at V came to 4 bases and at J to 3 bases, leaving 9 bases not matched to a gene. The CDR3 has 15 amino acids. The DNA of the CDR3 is TGCGCCAGCAGCATCACTCCCGGGACAGACTATGGCTACACCTTC. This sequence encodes CASSITPGTDYGYTF. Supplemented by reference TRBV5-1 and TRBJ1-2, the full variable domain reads KAGVTQTPRYLIKTRGQQVTLSCSPISGHRSVSWYQQTPGQGLQFLFEYFSETQRNKGNFPGRFSGRQFSNSRSEMNVSTLELGDSALYLCASSITPGTDYGYTFGSGTRLTVV.

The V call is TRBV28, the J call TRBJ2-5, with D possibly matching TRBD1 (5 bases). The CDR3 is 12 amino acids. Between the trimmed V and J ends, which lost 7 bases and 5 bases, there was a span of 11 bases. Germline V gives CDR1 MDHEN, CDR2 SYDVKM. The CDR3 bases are TGTGCCAGCACCTCAAGGGGCGAGACCCAGTACTTC. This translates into CASTSRGETQYF.

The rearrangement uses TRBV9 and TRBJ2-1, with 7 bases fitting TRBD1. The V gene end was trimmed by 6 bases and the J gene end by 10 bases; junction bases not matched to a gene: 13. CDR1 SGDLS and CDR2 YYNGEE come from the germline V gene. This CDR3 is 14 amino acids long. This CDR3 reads CASTLRGQSMEQFF. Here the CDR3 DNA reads TGTGCCAGCACCCTACGGGGACAGTCAATGGAGCAGTTCTTC.

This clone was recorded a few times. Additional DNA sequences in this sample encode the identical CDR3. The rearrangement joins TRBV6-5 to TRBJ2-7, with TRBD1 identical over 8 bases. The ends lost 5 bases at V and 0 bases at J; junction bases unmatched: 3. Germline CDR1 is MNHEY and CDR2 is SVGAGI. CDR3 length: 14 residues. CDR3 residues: CASSRTGSSYEQYF. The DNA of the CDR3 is TGTGCCAGCAGTCGGACAGGGAGCTCCTACGAGCAGTACTTC.

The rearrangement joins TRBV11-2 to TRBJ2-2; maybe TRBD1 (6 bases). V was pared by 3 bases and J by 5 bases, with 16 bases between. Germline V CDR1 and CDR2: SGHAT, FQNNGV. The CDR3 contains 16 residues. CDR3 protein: CASSFGTGTGTGELFF. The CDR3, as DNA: TGTGCCAGCAGCTTCGGAACGGGAACAGGGACCGGGGAGCTGTTTTTT.

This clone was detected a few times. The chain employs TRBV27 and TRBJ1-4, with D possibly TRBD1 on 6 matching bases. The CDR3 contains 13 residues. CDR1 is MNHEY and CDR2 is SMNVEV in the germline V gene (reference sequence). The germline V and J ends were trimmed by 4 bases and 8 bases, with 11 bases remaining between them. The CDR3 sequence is CASSSTGSEKLFF. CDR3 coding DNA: TGTGCCAGCAGTTCCACAGGGAGCGAAAAACTGTTTTTT.

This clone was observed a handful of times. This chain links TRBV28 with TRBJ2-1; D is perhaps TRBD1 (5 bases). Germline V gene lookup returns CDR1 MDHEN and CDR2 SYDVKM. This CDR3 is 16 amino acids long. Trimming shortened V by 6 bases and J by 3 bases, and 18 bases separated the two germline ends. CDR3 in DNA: TGTGCCAGCAGCCCCATTTGGGGCGGCTTCTACAATGAGCAGTTCTTC. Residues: CASSPIWGGFYNEQFF.

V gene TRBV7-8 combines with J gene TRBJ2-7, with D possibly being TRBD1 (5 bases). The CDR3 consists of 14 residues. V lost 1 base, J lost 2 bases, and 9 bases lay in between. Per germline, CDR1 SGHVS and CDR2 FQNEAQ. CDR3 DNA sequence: TGTGCCAGCAGCTTAGTCATGGGGCCCTACGAGCAGTACTTC. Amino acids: CASSLVMGPYEQYF.

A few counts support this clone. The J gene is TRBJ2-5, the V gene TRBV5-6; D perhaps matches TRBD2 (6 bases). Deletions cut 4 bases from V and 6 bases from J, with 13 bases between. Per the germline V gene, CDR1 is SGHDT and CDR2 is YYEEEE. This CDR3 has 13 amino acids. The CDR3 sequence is CASSAGLAKTQYF. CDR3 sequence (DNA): TGTGCCAGCAGCGCGGGACTTGCAAAGACCCAGTACTTC.

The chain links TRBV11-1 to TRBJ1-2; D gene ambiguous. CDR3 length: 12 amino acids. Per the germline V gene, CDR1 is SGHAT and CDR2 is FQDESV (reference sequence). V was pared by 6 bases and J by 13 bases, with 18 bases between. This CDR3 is CASSSVAGLGTF. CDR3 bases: TGTGCCAGCAGTTCGGTCGCGGGATTGGGCACCTTC.

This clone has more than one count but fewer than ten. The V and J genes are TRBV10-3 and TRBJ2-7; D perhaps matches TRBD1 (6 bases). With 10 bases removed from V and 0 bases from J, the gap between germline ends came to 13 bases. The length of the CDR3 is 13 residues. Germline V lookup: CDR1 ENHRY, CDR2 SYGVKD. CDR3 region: CATETGSSYEQYF. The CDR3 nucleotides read TGTGCCACGGAGACAGGAAGCTCCTACGAGCAGTACTTC.

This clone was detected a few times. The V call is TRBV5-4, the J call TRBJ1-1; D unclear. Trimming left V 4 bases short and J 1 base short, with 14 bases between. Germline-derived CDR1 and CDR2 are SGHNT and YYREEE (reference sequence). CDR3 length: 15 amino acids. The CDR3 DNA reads TGTGCCAGCAGCCAAGATTCCGGTACGAACACTGAAGCTTTCTTT. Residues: CASSQDSGTNTEAFF.

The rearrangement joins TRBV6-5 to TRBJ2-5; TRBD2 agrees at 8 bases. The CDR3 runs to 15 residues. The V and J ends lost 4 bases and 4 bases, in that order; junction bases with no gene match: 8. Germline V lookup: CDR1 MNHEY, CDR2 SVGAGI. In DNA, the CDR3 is TGTGCCAGCAGTTTCATGAGCGGGAGAGGAGAGACCCAGTACTTC. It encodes CASSFMSGRGETQYF.

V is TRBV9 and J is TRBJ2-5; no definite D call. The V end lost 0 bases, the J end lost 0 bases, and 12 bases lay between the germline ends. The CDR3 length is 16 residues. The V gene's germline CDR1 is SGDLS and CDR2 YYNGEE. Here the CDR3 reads CASSVGGGMYQETQYF. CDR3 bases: TGTGCCAGCAGCGTAGGAGGCGGAATGTACCAAGAGACCCAGTACTTC.

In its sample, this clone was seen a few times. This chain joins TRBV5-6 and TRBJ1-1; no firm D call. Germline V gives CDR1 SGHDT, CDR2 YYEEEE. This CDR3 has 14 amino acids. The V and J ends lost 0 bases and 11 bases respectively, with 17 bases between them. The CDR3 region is CASSLGTDLGGAFF. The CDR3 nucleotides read TGTGCCAGCAGCTTGGGGACCGACCTCGGAGGGGCTTTCTTT.

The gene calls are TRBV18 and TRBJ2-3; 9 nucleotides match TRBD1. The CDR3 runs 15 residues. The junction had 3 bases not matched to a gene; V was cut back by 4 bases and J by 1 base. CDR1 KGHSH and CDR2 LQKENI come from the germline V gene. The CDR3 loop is CASSLQGAGTDTQYF. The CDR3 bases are TGTGCCAGCTCACTACAGGGGGCAGGCACAGATACGCAGTATTTT.